This T cell receptor (beta chain) was recovered during a study of blood T cell repertoires in COVID-19. Whole-study context: Researchers got acute and convalescent COVID-19 samples from the United States, Italy and Spain. PBMCs, B-cell-depleted T cells, or T cells provided the cDNA or gDNA that made up the material.

Trimming at V came to 4 bases and at J to 5 bases, leaving 7 bases not matched to a gene. Germline V CDR1 and CDR2: SGHNT, YYREEE (reference sequence). CDR3 length: 14 residues. Recruited during active infection, patients (from Seattle) were subsequently followed longitudinally. Under the authors' procedure: Quantification of nucleated cells was approximated via reference gene primer amplification. Some clones are missing from TCRdb's copy, which holds only in-frame ones; the method was immunoSEQ multiplex PCR. D and trimming come from the DNA, and the V and J calls and clone size come from that table. The table has 250,000 or so clones, nearly 90% seen once; the top ten hold 2.1%.

The origin of this receptor is an older woman with COVID-19, enrolled during active disease. V and J are TRBV5-4 and TRBJ2-7; 9 bases line up with TRBD1. Sequenced sample: peripheral blood. In DNA form, the CDR3 reads TGTGCCAGCAGCCTACCAGGACAGGGGAACGAGCAGTACTTC. It yields the protein CASSLPGQGNEQYF.